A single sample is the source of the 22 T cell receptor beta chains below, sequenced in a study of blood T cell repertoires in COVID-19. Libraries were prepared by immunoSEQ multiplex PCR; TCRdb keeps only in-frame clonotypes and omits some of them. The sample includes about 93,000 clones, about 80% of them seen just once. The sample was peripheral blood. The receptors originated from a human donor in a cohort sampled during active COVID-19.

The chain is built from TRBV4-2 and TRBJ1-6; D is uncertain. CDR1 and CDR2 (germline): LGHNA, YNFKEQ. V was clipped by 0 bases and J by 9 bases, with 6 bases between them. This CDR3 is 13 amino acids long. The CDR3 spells CASSQDPGSPLHF. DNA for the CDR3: TGTGCCAGCAGCCAAGATCCGGGTTCACCCCTCCACTTT.

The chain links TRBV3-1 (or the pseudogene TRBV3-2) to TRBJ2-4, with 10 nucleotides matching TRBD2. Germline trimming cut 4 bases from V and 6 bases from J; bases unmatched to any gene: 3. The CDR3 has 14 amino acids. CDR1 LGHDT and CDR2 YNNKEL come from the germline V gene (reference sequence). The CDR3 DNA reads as TGTGCCAGCAGCCCCAGCGGGGGGGGAAACATTCAGTACTTC. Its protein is CASSPSGGGNIQYF.

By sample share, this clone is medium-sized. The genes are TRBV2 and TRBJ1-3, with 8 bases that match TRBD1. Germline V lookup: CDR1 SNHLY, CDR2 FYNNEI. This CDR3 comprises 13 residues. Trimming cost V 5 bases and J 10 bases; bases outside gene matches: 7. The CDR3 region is CASSSGTGWTIYF. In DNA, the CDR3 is TGTGCCAGCAGTTCCGGGACAGGTTGGACCATATATTTT.

CDR3 nucleotides: TGTGCCAGCAGTGAAGCGGGCGGGACAGAGGCCTACGAGCAGTACTTC. Amino acids: CASSEAGGTEAYEQYF. The chain uses TRBV6-1 and TRBJ2-7; D possibly corresponds to TRBD1 (7 bases). The CDR3 runs to 16 residues. The V gene's germline CDR1 is MNHNS and CDR2 SASEGT. V was cut by 0 bases and J by 2 bases, with 14 bases left in between.

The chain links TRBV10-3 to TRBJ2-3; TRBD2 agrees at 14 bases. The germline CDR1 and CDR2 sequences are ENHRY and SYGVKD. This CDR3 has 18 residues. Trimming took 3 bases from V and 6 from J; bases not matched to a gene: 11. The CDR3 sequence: CAISDPRTSGGMGDTQYF. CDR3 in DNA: TGTGCCATCAGTGACCCCCGGACTAGCGGGGGGATGGGGGATACGCAGTATTTT.

For the CDR3, the DNA is TGCAGCGTTGAATACCCCCAGCGGGGAGACGGTGAGCAGTTCTTC. It translates to CSVEYPQRGDGEQFF. The chain has TRBV29-1 and TRBJ2-1; 7 bases align to TRBD2. The CDR3 contains 15 residues. J lost 9 bases, V lost 2 bases, and 13 bases had no gene match. Germline V gene sequence: CDR1 SQVTM, CDR2 ANQGSEA.

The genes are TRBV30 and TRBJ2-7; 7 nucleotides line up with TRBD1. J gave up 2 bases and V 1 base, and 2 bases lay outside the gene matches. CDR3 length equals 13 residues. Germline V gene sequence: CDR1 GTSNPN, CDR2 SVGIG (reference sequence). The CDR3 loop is CAWSEGAAYEQYF. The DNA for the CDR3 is TGTGCCTGGAGTGAGGGGGCGGCCTACGAGCAGTACTTC.

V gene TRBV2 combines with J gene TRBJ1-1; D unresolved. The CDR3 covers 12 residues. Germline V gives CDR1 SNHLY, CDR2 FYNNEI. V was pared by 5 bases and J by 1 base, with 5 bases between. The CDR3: CASSLRNTEAFF. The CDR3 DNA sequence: TGTGCCAGCAGTCTCAGGAACACTGAAGCTTTCTTT.

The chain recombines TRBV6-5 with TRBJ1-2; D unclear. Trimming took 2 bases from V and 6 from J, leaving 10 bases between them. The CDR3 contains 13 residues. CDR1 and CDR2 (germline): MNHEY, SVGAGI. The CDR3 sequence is CASSYEGGNGYTF. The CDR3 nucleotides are TGTGCCAGCAGTTACGAGGGTGGGAATGGCTACACCTTC.

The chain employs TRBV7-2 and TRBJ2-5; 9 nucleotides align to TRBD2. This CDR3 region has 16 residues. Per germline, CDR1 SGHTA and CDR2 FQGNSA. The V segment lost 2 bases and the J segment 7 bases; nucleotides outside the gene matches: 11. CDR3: CASSLQTSGLKGTQYF. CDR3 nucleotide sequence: TGTGCCAGCAGCTTACAGACTAGCGGCCTCAAAGGGACCCAGTACTTC. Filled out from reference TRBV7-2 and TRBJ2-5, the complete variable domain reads GAGVSQSPSNKVTEKGKDVELRCDPISGHTALYWYRQSLGQGLEFLIYFQGNSAPDKSGLPSDRFSAERTGGSVSTLTIQRTQQEDSAVYLCASSLQTSGLKGTQYFGPGTRLLVL.

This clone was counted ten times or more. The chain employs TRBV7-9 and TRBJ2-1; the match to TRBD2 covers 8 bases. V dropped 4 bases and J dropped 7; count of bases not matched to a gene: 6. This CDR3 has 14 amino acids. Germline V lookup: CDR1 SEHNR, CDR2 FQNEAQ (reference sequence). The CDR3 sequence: CASSSGGAANEQFF. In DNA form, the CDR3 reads TGTGCCAGCAGCTCCGGGGGGGCCGCGAATGAGCAGTTCTTC. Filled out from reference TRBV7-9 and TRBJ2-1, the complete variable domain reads DTGVSQNPRHKITKRGQNVTFRCDPISEHNRLYWYRQTLGQGPEFLTYFQNEAQLEKSRLLSDRFSAERPKGSFSTLEIQRTEQGDSAMYLCASSSGGAANEQFFGPGTRLTVL.

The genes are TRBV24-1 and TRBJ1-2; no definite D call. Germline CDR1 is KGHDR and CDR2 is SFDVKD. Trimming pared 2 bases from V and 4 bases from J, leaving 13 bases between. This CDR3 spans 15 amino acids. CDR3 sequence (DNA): TGTGCCACCAGTGATTCGGCAGGTCCTTCCTATGGCTACACCTTC. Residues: CATSDSAGPSYGYTF.

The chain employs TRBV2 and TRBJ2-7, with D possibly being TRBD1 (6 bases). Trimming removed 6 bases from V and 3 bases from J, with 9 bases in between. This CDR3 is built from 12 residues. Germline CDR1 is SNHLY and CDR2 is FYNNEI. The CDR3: CASRGAGYEQYF. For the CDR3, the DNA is TGTGCCAGCAGGGGGGCTGGCTACGAGCAGTACTTC.

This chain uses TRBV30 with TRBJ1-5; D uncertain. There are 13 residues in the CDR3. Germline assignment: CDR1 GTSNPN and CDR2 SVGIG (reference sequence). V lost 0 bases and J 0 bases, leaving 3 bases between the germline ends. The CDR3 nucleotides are TGTGCCTGGAGTGTCGGTAGCAATCAGCCCCAGCATTTT. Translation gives CAWSVGSNQPQHF.

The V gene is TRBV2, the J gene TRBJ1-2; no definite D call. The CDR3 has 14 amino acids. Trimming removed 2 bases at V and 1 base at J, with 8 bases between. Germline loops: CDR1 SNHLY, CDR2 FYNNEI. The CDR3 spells CASSEQYSNYGYTF. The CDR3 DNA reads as TGTGCCAGCAGTGAACAGTACAGTAACTATGGCTACACCTTC.

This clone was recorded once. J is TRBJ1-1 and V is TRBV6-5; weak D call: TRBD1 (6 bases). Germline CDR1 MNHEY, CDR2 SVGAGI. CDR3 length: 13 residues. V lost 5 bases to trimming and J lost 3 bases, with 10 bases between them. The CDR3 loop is CASSRGWDTEAFF. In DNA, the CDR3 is TGTGCCAGCAGTAGGGGGTGGGACACTGAAGCTTTCTTT.

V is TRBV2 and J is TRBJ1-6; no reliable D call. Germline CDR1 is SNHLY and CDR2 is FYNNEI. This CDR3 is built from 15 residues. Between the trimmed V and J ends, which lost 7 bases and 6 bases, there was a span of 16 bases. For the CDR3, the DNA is TGTGCCAGCACCACGTCGGGTGCCCCTAATTCACCCCTCCACTTT. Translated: CASTTSGAPNSPLHF.

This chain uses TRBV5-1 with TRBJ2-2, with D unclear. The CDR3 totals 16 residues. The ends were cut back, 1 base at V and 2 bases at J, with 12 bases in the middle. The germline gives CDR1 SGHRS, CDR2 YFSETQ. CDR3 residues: CASSLSARHNTGELFF. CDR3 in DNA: TGCGCCAGCAGCTTGTCGGCCAGGCATAACACCGGGGAGCTGTTTTTT. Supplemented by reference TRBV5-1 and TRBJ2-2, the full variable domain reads KAGVTQTPRYLIKTRGQQVTLSCSPISGHRSVSWYQQTPGQGLQFLFEYFSETQRNKGNFPGRFSGRQFSNSRSEMNVSTLELGDSALYLCASSLSARHNTGELFFGEGSRLTVL.

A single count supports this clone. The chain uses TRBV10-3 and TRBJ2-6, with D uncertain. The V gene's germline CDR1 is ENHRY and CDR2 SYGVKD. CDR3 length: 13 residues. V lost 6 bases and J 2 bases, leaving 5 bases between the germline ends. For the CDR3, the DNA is TGTGCCATCAGGGCGGCTGGGGCCAACGTCCTGACTTTC. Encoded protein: CAIRAAGANVLTF.

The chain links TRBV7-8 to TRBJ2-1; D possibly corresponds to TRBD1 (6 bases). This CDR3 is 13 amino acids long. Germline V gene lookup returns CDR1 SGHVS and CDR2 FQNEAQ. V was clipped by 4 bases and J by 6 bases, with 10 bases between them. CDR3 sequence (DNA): TGTGCCAGCAGCTCAATCAGGGGCAATGAGCAGTTCTTC. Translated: CASSSIRGNEQFF.

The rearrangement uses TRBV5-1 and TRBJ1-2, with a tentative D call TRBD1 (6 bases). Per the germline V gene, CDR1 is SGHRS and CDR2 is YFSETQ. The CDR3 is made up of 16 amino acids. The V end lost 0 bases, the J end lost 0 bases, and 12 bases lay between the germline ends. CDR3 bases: TGCGCCAGCAGCTTGGGAAGCTCAGGGGCTAACTATGGCTACACCTTC. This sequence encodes CASSLGSSGANYGYTF.

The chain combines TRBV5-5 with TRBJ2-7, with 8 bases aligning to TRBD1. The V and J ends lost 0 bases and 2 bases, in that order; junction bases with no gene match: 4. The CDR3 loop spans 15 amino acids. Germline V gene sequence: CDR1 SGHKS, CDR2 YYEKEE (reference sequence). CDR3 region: CASSLGVTGAYEQYF. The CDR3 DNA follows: TGTGCCAGCAGCTTGGGTGTGACAGGGGCCTACGAGCAGTACTTC.